Described below is a single T cell receptor (beta chain) sequence and its context. The target antigen is unknown. Germline CDR1 and CDR2: MRHNA and SNTAGT. This CDR3 region has 14 residues. V was shortened by 6 bases and J by 2 bases, with 12 bases between the two germline ends. Healthy donors had no documented immune events, such as infections, while sampled. These data belong to a study of identifying expanded T cells in peripheral blood. General study results and limits: Across healthy donors, higher total template counts meant significantly greater roughly 2-week count variance. Technical replicates showed about 1.1 changed clones; about 2 weeks about 16.4; four weeks 19.

The assay was immunoSEQ multiplex PCR, and TCRdb's table has in-frame clones only and misses some. The table shows about 89,000 clones, with around 89% occurring only once. J is TRBJ2-3 and V is TRBV6-4; TRBD1 might be the D (5 bases). This sequence was found in a person between 18 and 75 years old in good health. Sequencing was performed on blood. The CDR3 DNA follows: TGTGCCAGCAGCCCAGACAGAGACACAGATACGCAGTATTTT. It yields the protein CASSPDRDTDTQYF.